Listed below are T cell receptor beta chains from one sample, sequenced in a study of neurological immune-mediated disorders. TCRdb re-called the 5' RACE reads through MiXCR, storing one row per CDR3 protein. The repertoire holds about 55,000 distinct CDR3 sequences, with more than 4% as singletons. Sample: PBMCs. The receptors stem from a man aged 50 to 60 with multiple sclerosis. Each CDR3 is given with its conserved first and last residue. A D gene is named only where the DNA matches it firmly. Part of the rows lack a size; the others show once, few, many or a class for expanded clones.

-	TRBV29-1	TRBJ2-3	-	CSVEATMTDTQYF	TGCAGCGTTGAAGCCACCATGACAGATACGCAGTATTTT
many	TRBV5-1	TRBJ2-7	TRBD1	CASSLDRGSEQYF	TGCGCCAGCAGCTTGGACAGGGGGAGCGAGCAGTACTTC
few	TRBV20-1	TRBJ2-1	TRBD1	CSASGLDRTMKQFF	TGCAGTGCTAGTGGCTTGGACAGGACAATGAAGCAGTTCTTC
many	TRBV29-1	TRBJ1-1	-	CSVRTGSEAFF	TGCAGCGTCAGAACAGGGAGTGAAGCTTTCTTT
many	TRBV5-1	TRBJ2-1	TRBD1	CASSLTGDRDYNEQFF	TGCGCCAGCAGCTTGACCGGAGACAGGGACTACAATGAGCAGTTCTTC
many	TRBV4-1	TRBJ2-5	-	CASSQDPRGLQETQYF	TGCGCCAGCAGCCAAGACCCCCGGGGGCTTCAAGAGACCCAGTACTTC
many	TRBV7-2	TRBJ1-5	TRBD1	CASSWDRGDNQPQHF	TGTGCCAGCAGTTGGGACAGGGGGGACAATCAGCCCCAGCATTTT
many	TRBV7-2	TRBJ1-1	-	CASSLSAMNTEAFF	TGTGCCAGCAGCTTATCAGCTATGAACACTGAAGCTTTCTTT
many	TRBV7-2	TRBJ1-2	TRBD1	CASSQGQGPGYTF	TGTGCCAGCAGCCAGGGACAGGGGCCTGGCTACACCTTC
many	TRBV5-1	TRBJ2-1	-	CASSLADLDNEQFF	TGCGCCAGCAGCTTGGCCGACCTAGACAATGAGCAGTTCTTC
many	TRBV20-1	TRBJ2-2	-	CSARDSITGELFF	TGCAGTGCTAGAGATTCAATTACCGGGGAGCTGTTTTTT